These T cell receptor beta chains were read from a single sample in a study of blood T cell repertoires in COVID-19. Here immunoSEQ multiplex PCR was the method, and the copy in TCRdb shows in-frame clones only, minus some. The top ten clones hold 1.8% of a sample with some 510,000 clones, approximately 88% of them seen once. The sequencing input was PBMCs or T cells enriched from blood (not recorded which). These receptors originate from a middle-aged woman who had recovered from COVID-19. The CDR3 runs from the conserved cysteine through the conserved F or W. Fields, in order: V gene, J gene, D gene, clone size, CDR3 protein, CDR3 DNA. D genes are given only for firm matches. The listing skips clone size in some rows; elsewhere it reads once, few, many or a size class.

TRBV15	TRBJ1-2	NA	NA	CATSRRIQGSEGYTF	TGTGCCACCAGCAGGCGCATCCAGGGAAGCGAAGGCTACACCTTC
TRBV5-1	TRBJ2-4	NA	NA	CASSLGVANIQYF	TGCGCCAGCAGCTTGGGCGTCGCAAACATTCAGTACTTC
TRBV4-3	TRBJ1-2	NA	once	CASSQDTGPYGYTF	TGCGCCAGCAGCCAAGACACAGGCCCCTATGGCTACACCTTC
TRBV11-3	TRBJ2-7	NA	NA	CASSLGSRASYEQYF	TGTGCCAGCAGCTTGGGGAGTAGGGCCTCCTACGAGCAGTACTTC
TRBV7-6	TRBJ2-1	TRBD2	NA	CASSFPGRADGNEQFF	TGTGCCAGCAGCTTCCCCGGGAGGGCCGATGGGAATGAGCAGTTCTTC
TRBV2	TRBJ2-7	NA	NA	CASRIRSTYEQYF	TGTGCCAGCAGAATCCGGAGTACCTACGAGCAGTACTTC
TRBV7-9	TRBJ2-7	NA	NA	CASSPGEPYEQYF	TGTGCCAGCAGCCCAGGGGAGCCTTACGAGCAGTACTTC
TRBV28	TRBJ1-4	NA	NA	CASSSPGQGGETNEKLFF	TGTGCCAGCAGTTCCCCTGGCCAGGGCGGGGAAACTAATGAAAAACTGTTTTTT
TRBV19	TRBJ1-2	NA	NA	CASRYTRGSYTF	TGTGCCAGTAGATATACGAGGGGGAGCTACACCTTC
TRBV19	TRBJ1-2	NA	NA	CASSMTDLGYTF	TGTGCCAGTAGTATGACAGACCTTGGCTACACCTTC
TRBV6-5	TRBJ1-3	NA	NA	CASRASGNTIYF	TGTGCCAGCAGGGCCTCTGGAAACACCATATATTTT
TRBV19	TRBJ2-1	TRBD2	NA	CASSILGTSGVYNEQFF	TGTGCCAGTAGTATACTGGGGACTAGTGGAGTATACAATGAGCAGTTCTTC
TRBV7-2	TRBJ1-5	TRBD1	NA	CASSFGTAAQPQHF	TGTGCCAGCAGCTTCGGGACAGCCGCCCAGCCCCAGCATTTT
TRBV11-1	TRBJ2-5	TRBD2	few	CASSLGPGGPETQYF	TGTGCCAGCAGCTTAGGCCCGGGAGGACCCGAGACCCAGTACTTC
TRBV18	TRBJ1-2	NA	NA	CASSPSSLNYGYTF	TGTGCCAGCTCACCAAGCTCCCTAAACTATGGCTACACCTTC
TRBV24-1	TRBJ2-2	NA	NA	CATSGQITGELFF	TGTGCCACCAGTGGTCAGATAACCGGGGAGCTGTTTTTT
TRBV18	TRBJ2-3	NA	NA	CASGFSETDTQYF	TGTGCCAGCGGATTTAGCGAGACAGATACGCAGTATTTT
TRBV2	TRBJ2-3	NA	NA	CASSDRPGLLSTTDTQYF	TGTGCCAGCAGTGATCGACCAGGACTGTTGAGTACGACAGATACGCAGTATTTT
TRBV24-1	TRBJ2-1	TRBD2	NA	CATSDTGVAGYNYNEQFF	TGTGCCACCAGTGATACCGGGGTAGCGGGGTATAACTACAATGAGCAGTTCTTC
TRBV11-3	TRBJ2-1	NA	few	CASSLDRLGVDNEQFF	TGTGCCAGCAGCTTAGACAGACTGGGAGTCGACAATGAGCAGTTCTTC
TRBV5-8	TRBJ1-3	NA	once	CASSWDTNSGNTIYF	TGTGCCAGCAGCTGGGACACTAACTCTGGAAACACCATATATTTT
TRBV6-5	TRBJ1-1	NA	NA	CASSLRTDEKAFF	TGTGCCAGCAGCCTAAGGACAGATGAGAAAGCTTTCTTT
TRBV3-1/TRBV3-2	TRBJ1-4	TRBD1	once	CASSHRTGGFEKLFF	TGTGCCAGCAGCCACCGGACAGGGGGCTTTGAAAAACTGTTTTTT
TRBV11-3	TRBJ2-5	NA	NA	CASSLSTWAETQYF	TGTGCCAGCAGCTTATCCACTTGGGCAGAGACCCAGTACTTC
TRBV2	TRBJ1-1	NA	NA	CASSFGGNTEAFF	TGTGCCAGCTCGTTCGGGGGGAACACTGAAGCTTTCTTT
TRBV5-4	TRBJ2-3	NA	NA	CASSLDLLSGTDTQYF	TGTGCCAGCAGCTTGGATCTTTTGAGCGGCACAGATACGCAGTATTTT
TRBV5-4	TRBJ1-5	TRBD1	NA	CASSSDRVRGQPQHF	TGTGCCAGCAGCTCAGACAGGGTTAGGGGTCAGCCCCAGCATTTT
TRBV5-1	TRBJ2-5	NA	NA	CASSFSGEETQYF	TGCGCCAGCAGCTTTTCAGGGGAAGAGACCCAGTACTTC
TRBV19	TRBJ2-2	NA	NA	CASSLAEGRYTGELFF	TGTGCCAGTAGTTTGGCCGAAGGGAGGTACACCGGGGAGCTGTTTTTT
TRBV30	TRBJ1-3	NA	NA	CAWSVGGGRGYGNF	TGTGCCTGGAGTGTCGGCGGGGGCCGGGGATACGGGAATTTT
TRBV10-2	TRBJ1-2	TRBD1	NA	CASSLTQGADYNYGYTF	TGCGCCAGCAGTCTCACCCAGGGGGCAGACTATAACTATGGCTACACCTTC
TRBV5-1	TRBJ1-1	NA	NA	CASSLEAGKGAEAFF	TGCGCCAGCAGCTTGGAGGCAGGGAAGGGGGCTGAAGCTTTCTTT
TRBV11-3	TRBJ2-6	NA	NA	CASSSGRSGANVLTF	TGTGCCAGCAGCTCCGGGAGATCTGGGGCCAACGTCCTGACTTTC
TRBV27	TRBJ1-1	TRBD1	once	CASSLDRGGGEAFF	TGTGCCAGCAGTTTGGACAGGGGCGGGGGTGAAGCTTTCTTT
TRBV11-2	TRBJ2-7	TRBD1	NA	CASSPGGDRSYEQYF	TGTGCCAGCAGCCCCGGCGGGGACAGGTCCTACGAGCAGTACTTC
TRBV7-8	TRBJ2-1	TRBD2	NA	CASSLVVAGGPYDEQFF	TGTGCCAGCAGCTTAGTCGTAGCGGGAGGGCCTTACGATGAGCAGTTCTTC
TRBV24-1	TRBJ2-1	TRBD2	NA	CATSDRGTGGTSGSSEQFF	TGTGCCACCAGTGACCGAGGGACAGGAGGGACTAGCGGGAGCTCCGAGCAGTTCTTC
TRBV7-9	TRBJ2-5	NA	few	CASSPSEGPGETQYF	TGTGCCAGCAGCCCCTCGGAGGGCCCGGGAGAGACCCAGTACTTC
TRBV10-3	TRBJ1-3	NA	once	CAIGRGEQVGNTIYF	TGTGCCATCGGGAGGGGCGAACAAGTAGGAAACACCATATATTTT
TRBV7-4	TRBJ1-2	TRBD1	NA	CASSGGTDYGYTF	TGTGCCAGCAGCGGCGGGACAGACTATGGCTACACCTTC
TRBV11-3	TRBJ2-1	NA	NA	CASSHEGEQFF	TGTGCCAGCAGCCACGAGGGTGAGCAGTTCTTC
TRBV5-1	TRBJ1-2	TRBD1	NA	CASRQAGQGGDGYTF	TGCGCCAGCCGGCAAGCGGGACAGGGAGGGGATGGCTACACCTTC
TRBV12-5	TRBJ2-5	TRBD2	NA	CASGLPTGLADQETQYF	TGTGCTAGTGGTTTGCCGACGGGACTAGCGGACCAAGAGACCCAGTACTTC
TRBV5-1	TRBJ2-1	NA	NA	CASSLGDTSWVYEQFF	TGCGCCAGCAGCTTGGGGGACACATCTTGGGTGTATGAGCAGTTCTTC
TRBV5-6	TRBJ2-7	NA	few	CASSSLTDTYEQYF	TGTGCCAGCAGCTCCCTAACGGACACCTACGAGCAGTACTTC
TRBV7-8	TRBJ2-1	NA	NA	CASSLRGIDNEQFF	TGTGCCAGCAGCTTACGCGGGATTGACAATGAGCAGTTCTTC
TRBV11-2	TRBJ2-7	NA	NA	CASSSMEGSYEQYF	TGTGCCAGCAGCTCAATGGAGGGATCCTACGAGCAGTACTTC
TRBV5-4	TRBJ1-1	TRBD1	NA	CASRGDRGYPSGF	TGTGCCAGCAGGGGGGACAGGGGCTACCCAAGCGGCTTT